This T cell receptor beta chain was sequenced for a study of blood T cell repertoires in COVID-19. Sequenced by immunoSEQ multiplex PCR; TCRdb stores in-frame clones only, minus some. This table has 360,000 or so clones, almost 90% appearing once. Researchers sorted participants into cohorts using their self-reported clinical history. Within 2 weeks of study entry, exposed participants had contacted a PCR-confirmed or clinician-diagnosed COVID-19 case. Sequenced: PBMCs or T cells enriched from blood (not recorded which). The origin of this receptor is a woman aged 30 to 39 who had been exposed to COVID-19.

The CDR3 DNA sequence: TGTGCCAGCTCACCATTGCGGGGGAGCTCCTACGAGCAGTACTTC. Protein sequence: CASSPLRGSSYEQYF. The V call is TRBV18, the J call TRBJ2-7; the match to TRBD2 covers 7 bases. Trimming took 2 bases from V and 0 from J; bases not matched to a gene: 4. The V gene's germline CDR1 is KGHSH and CDR2 LQKENI. The CDR3 spans 15 residues.